These 6 T cell receptor beta chains were sequenced from one sample in a study of T-cell memory formation after mild COVID-19. TCRdb ran MiXCR on the 5' RACE reads and lists one entry per CDR3 protein. The sample carries around 200,000 distinct CDR3 sequences, roughly 18% recorded once. Sequences were obtained from PBMCs or a T cell subset sorted from them (not recorded which). The receptors were gathered from a man aged 18 to 29 who had mild COVID-19 (a few samples of this study predate the infection). Cell type and time point are not known.

This clonotype has a count of ten or more. An end of the junction does not agree with germline; a read error may underlie this. The chain has TRBV7-9 and TRBJ1-1; tentatively, D is TRBD1 (5 bases). The CDR3 runs 14 residues. Germline-derived CDR1 and CDR2 are SEHNR and FQNEAQ (reference sequence). The CDR3 region is CASSLQGPNTEAFF. The CDR3 coding sequence is TGCGCCAGCAGCTTGCAGGGACCGAACACTGAAGCTTTCTTT.

The chain links TRBV6-6 to TRBJ1-5, with D possibly being TRBD1 (6 bases). Trimming took 2 bases from V and 3 from J, leaving 23 bases between them. The germline CDR1 and CDR2 sequences are MNHNY and SVGAGI (reference sequence). The CDR3 runs to 19 residues. The CDR3 region has the DNA TGTGCCAGCAGTTACGACCATGGGCGGGGGGCGCGGGTCAATCAGCCCCAGCATTTT. Residues: CASSYDHGRGARVNQPQHF.

The rearrangement joins TRBV7-3 to TRBJ1-1; tentatively, D is TRBD1 (6 bases). Germline-derived CDR1 and CDR2 are SGHTA and FQGTGA. The CDR3 is made up of 16 amino acids. The V and J ends lost 2 bases and 1 base respectively, with 14 bases between them. CDR3 protein: CASSLGPGRGNTEAFF. The CDR3 coding sequence is TGTGCCAGCAGCTTAGGGCCGGGCAGGGGGAACACTGAAGCTTTCTTT.

V is TRBV7-9 and J is TRBJ1-1; unclear D gene. V lost 2 bases and J lost 11, with 15 bases in between. This CDR3 has 13 residues. Germline V gene data show CDR1 as SEHNR and CDR2 as FQNEAQ (reference sequence). The CDR3 spells CASSLSFRHAAFF. In DNA, the CDR3 is TGTGCCAGCAGCTTATCTTTCCGGCATGCGGCTTTCTTT.

V gene TRBV19 combines with J gene TRBJ1-4; D ambiguous. Germline values: CDR1 LNHDA, CDR2 SQIVND (reference sequence). The ends were cut back, 9 bases at V and 0 bases at J, with 17 bases in the middle. CDR3 size: 16 residues. This CDR3 is CASLPTLSTTNEKLFF. The CDR3 DNA is TGTGCCAGCTTACCCACCCTCAGTACAACTAATGAAAAACTGTTTTTT.

This clonotype was seen a handful of times. The chain combines TRBV6-2 or TRBV6-3 with TRBJ2-3; 7 bases line up with TRBD1. This CDR3 has 16 amino acids. V lost 2 bases, J lost 0 bases, and 5 bases stayed unmatched. Germline CDR1 is MNHEY and CDR2 is SVGEGT. The CDR3 loop reads CASSYGDRGSTDTQYF. The DNA of the CDR3 is TGTGCCAGCAGTTACGGGGACAGAGGAAGCACAGATACGCAGTATTTT.